This TCR beta chain emerged from a study of radiotherapy plus CTLA-4 blockade in lung cancer (dated by TCRdb to the late 2010s). Notes on the research overall: Among the enrolled patients, about 19% had an objective response, and about 29% reached disease control.

Results the study describes overall, beyond this receptor: TCR clones derived from tumors expanded in peripheral blood after treatment with radiotherapy and ipilimumab. Early dynamic changes in blood T cell clones, together with increased serum interferon-beta after radiation, were reported as the strongest predictors of response.

In this study, focal radiation therapy paired with CTLA-4 blockade (ipilimumab) was tested in patients who had chemo-refractory metastatic non-small-cell lung cancer. This clone was detected a few times. Its antigen is currently not known. Base qualities are missing; no much larger clone stands one base away. The receptor library was made with the immunoSEQ multiplex PCR assay. As stored in TCRdb, this immuneACCESS dataset retains in-frame rearrangements with V and J assigned. A fraction of the clones does not appear; measured against another copy, unresolved V genes explain less than half of the discrepancy, and the remainder lacks a known reason. The sample table records approximately 81,000 clones; around 79% of these occur just once. The top ten hold more than 3.5% of the sample. V is clipped by 5 bases and J by 2 bases, and the sequence between their germline boundaries is 12 bases long. Its CDR3 holds 14 amino acids, cysteine through phenylalanine. The CDR3 DNA has 42 bases and is translated from base 1. As encoded in the germline V gene, CDR1 is KGHSH while CDR2 is LQKENI.

The source of this sequence is a human donor with non-small cell lung cancer who had a partial response to radiotherapy plus ipilimumab. Some clones in this sample may be carry-over from other donors' samples. The starting material was peripheral blood, obtained from a patient treated with radiotherapy plus ipilimumab. Here the chain combines TRBV18 and TRBJ1-1, with TRBD1 as a weak D call on 5 bases. DNA sequence: TGTGCCAGCTCAGGGGTAGGGGTAAACACTGAAGCTTTCTTT. It encodes CASSGVGVNTEAFF.